The rows below give T cell receptor beta chains drawn from one sample of a study of T cells after yellow fever vaccination. MiXCR was run by TCRdb on the 5' RACE reads, yielding one entry per CDR3 protein. The sample holds about 50,000 distinct CDR3 sequences, about 5% seen once. The specimen comprised PBMCs, either bulk or a sorted T-cell subset (CD4+, CD8+, memory, or dextramer-sorted; not recorded which), sampled on the day of the yellow fever booster vaccination. The receptors come from a man younger than 35 who received the YFV17D yellow fever vaccine. The CDR3 runs from the conserved cysteine through the conserved F or W. The D gene is left open where the match is weak. The size entry is marked missing in some rows and otherwise reads once, few, many or a size class.

j_call: TRBJ2-5
clone_size: few
d_call: .
v_call: TRBV14
cdr3_aa: CASSQEDGGRRETQYF
cdr3_nt: TGTGCCAGCAGCCAAGAGGACGGGGGGCGTAGAGAGACCCAGTACTTC

j_call: TRBJ2-3
clone_size: few
d_call: .
v_call: TRBV7-3
cdr3_aa: CASSLAGAPTDTQYF
cdr3_nt: TGTGCCAGCAGCTTAGCGGGGGCGCCCACAGATACGCAGTATTTT

j_call: TRBJ2-7
clone_size: many
d_call: TRBD2
v_call: TRBV10-3
cdr3_aa: CAISEAGVYEQYF
cdr3_nt: TGTGCCATCAGTGAGGCGGGGGTCTACGAGCAGTACTTC

j_call: TRBJ2-2
clone_size: .
d_call: TRBD2
v_call: TRBV6-2/TRBV6-3
cdr3_aa: CASNHLTSGGGGGELFF
cdr3_nt: TGTGCCAGCAACCATCTTACCAGCGGGGGAGGAGGCGGGGAGCTGTTTTTT

j_call: TRBJ1-1
clone_size: many
d_call: .
v_call: TRBV5-6
cdr3_aa: CGTRTAGLKAFF
cdr3_nt: TGTGGCACCCGGACGGCCGGGCTGAAGGCTTTCTTT

j_call: TRBJ2-3
clone_size: many
d_call: .
v_call: TRBV4-1
cdr3_aa: CASSQGAGTQYF
cdr3_nt: TGCGCCAGCAGCCAAGGGGCGGGGACGCAGTATTTT

j_call: TRBJ1-1
clone_size: many
d_call: .
v_call: TRBV4-1
cdr3_aa: CASSQEQPRGGSEAFF
cdr3_nt: TGCGCCAGCAGCCAAGAACAGCCCAGGGGTGGCAGTGAAGCTTTCTTT

j_call: TRBJ2-3
clone_size: few
d_call: TRBD2
v_call: TRBV7-2
cdr3_aa: CASSLAGGYTQYF
cdr3_nt: TGTGCCAGCAGCTTAGCGGGGGGGTATACGCAGTATTTT

j_call: TRBJ2-2
clone_size: many
d_call: .
v_call: TRBV11-3
cdr3_aa: CASSPFHTGELFF
cdr3_nt: TGTGCCAGCAGCCCGTTCCACACCGGGGAGCTGTTTTTT

j_call: TRBJ1-5
clone_size: few
d_call: TRBD1
v_call: TRBV2
cdr3_aa: CASSWDRGWQPQHF
cdr3_nt: TGTGCCAGCAGTTGGGACAGGGGATGGCAGCCCCAGCATTTT

j_call: TRBJ2-5
clone_size: .
d_call: .
v_call: TRBV2
cdr3_aa: CASSESPGETQYF
cdr3_nt: TGTGCCAGCAGTGAGAGTCCGGGGGAGACCCAGTACTTC

j_call: TRBJ2-3
clone_size: many
d_call: TRBD1
v_call: TRBV5-1
cdr3_aa: CASSYDRVADTQYF
cdr3_nt: TGCGCCAGCAGCTATGACAGGGTGGCAGATACGCAGTATTTT

j_call: TRBJ1-5
clone_size: .
d_call: .
v_call: TRBV5-6
cdr3_aa: CASSLNRGQPQHF
cdr3_nt: TGTGCCAGCAGCTTGAATAGGGGACAGCCCCAGCATTTT

j_call: TRBJ1-1
clone_size: many
d_call: .
v_call: TRBV20-1
cdr3_aa: CSASRGNTEAFF
cdr3_nt: TGCAGTGCTAGCCGTGGGAACACTGAAGCTTTCTTT